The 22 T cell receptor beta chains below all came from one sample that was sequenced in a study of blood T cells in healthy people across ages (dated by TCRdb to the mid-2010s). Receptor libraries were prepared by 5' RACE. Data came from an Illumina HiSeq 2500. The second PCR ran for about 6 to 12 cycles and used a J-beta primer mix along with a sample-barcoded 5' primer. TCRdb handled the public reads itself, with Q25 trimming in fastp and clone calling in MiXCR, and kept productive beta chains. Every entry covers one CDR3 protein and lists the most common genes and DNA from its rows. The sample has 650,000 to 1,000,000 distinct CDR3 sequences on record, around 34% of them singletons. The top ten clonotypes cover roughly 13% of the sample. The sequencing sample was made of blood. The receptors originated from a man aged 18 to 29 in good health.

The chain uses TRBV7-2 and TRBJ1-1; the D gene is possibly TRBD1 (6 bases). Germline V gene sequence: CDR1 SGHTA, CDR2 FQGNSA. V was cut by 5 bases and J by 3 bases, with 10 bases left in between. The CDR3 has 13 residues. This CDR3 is CASSPDRYTEAFF. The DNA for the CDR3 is TGTGCCAGCAGCCCCGACAGGTACACTGAAGCTTTCTTT.

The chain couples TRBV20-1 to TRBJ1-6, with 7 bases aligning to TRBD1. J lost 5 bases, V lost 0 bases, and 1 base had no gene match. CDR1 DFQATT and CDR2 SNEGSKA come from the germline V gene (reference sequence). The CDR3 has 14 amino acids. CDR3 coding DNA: TGCAGTGCTAGAGATCAGGGGGATAATTCACCCCTCCACTTT. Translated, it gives CSARDQGDNSPLHF.

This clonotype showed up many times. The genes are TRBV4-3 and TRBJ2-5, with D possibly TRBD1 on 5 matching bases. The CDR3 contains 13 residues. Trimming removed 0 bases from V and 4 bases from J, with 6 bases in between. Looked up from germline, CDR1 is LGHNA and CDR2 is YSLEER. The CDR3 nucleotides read TGCGCCAGCAGCCAAGACAGGGCAGAGACCCAGTACTTC. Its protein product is CASSQDRAETQYF.

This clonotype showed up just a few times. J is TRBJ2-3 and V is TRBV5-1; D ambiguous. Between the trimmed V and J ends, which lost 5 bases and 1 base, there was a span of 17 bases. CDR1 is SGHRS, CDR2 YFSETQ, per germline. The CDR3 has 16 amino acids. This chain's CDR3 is CASRQTPLTRTDTQYF. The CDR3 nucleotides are TGCGCCAGCAGACAAACGCCCTTAACCCGCACAGATACGCAGTATTTT.

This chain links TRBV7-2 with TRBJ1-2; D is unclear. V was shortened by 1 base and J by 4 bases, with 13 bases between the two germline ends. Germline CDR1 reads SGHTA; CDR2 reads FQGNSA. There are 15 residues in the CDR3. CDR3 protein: CASSLEAHLGYGYTF. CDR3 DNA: TGTGCCAGCAGCTTAGAGGCCCACCTTGGCTATGGCTACACCTTC.

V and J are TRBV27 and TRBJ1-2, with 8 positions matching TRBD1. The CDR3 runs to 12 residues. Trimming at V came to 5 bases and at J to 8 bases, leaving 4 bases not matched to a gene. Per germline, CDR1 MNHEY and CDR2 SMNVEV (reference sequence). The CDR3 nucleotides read TGTGCCAGCAGTGCGACAGGGGAGGGCTACACCTTC. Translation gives CASSATGEGYTF.

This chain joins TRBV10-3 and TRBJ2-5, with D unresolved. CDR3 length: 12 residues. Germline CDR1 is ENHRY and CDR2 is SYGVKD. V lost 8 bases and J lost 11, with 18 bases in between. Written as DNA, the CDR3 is TGTGCCATCGGGCTTTCCGGTAATGAGCAGTACTTC. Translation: CAIGLSGNEQYF.

CDR3 in amino acids: CASSFWQGATEAFF. CDR3 sequence (DNA): TGTGCCAGCAGTTTTTGGCAGGGGGCTACTGAAGCTTTCTTT. V is TRBV28 and J is TRBJ1-1; the match to TRBD1 covers 8 bases. The CDR3 sequence is 14 residues long. CDR1 MDHEN and CDR2 SYDVKM come from the germline V gene. V trimming: 3 bases; J trimming: 5 bases; junction bases outside the gene matches: 5.

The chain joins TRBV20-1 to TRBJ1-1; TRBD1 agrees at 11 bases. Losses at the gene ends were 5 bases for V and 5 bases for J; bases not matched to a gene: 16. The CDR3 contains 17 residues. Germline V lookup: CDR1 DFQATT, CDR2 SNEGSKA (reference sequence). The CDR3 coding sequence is TGCAGTGCTGATTCCGGGACAGGGGGTAGTGCGGAGACTGAAGCTTTCTTT. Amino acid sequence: CSADSGTGGSAETEAFF.

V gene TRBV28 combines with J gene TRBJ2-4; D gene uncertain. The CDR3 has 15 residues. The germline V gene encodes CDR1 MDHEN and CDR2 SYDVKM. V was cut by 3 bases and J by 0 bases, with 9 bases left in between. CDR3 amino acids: CASSFGRLAKNIQYF. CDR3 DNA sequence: TGTGCCAGCAGTTTTGGCAGACTAGCCAAAAACATTCAGTACTTC.

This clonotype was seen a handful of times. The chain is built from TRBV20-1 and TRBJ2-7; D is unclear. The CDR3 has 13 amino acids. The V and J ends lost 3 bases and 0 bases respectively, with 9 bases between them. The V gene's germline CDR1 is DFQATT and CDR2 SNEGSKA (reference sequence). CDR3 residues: CSARGENSYEQYF. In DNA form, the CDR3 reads TGCAGTGCTAGGGGCGAGAACTCCTACGAGCAGTACTTC.

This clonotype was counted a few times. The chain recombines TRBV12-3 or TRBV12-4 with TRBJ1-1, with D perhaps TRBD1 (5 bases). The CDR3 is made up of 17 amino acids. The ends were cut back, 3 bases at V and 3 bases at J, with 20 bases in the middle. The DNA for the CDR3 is TGTGCCAGCAGTTTTGGTTCCCGGGGGTGGAGGTACACTGAAGCTTTCTTT. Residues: CASSFGSRGWRYTEAFF.

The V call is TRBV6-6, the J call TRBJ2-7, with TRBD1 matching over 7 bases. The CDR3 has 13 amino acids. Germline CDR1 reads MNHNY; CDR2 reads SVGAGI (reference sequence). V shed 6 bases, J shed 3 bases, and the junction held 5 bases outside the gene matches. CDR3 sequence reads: CASSRTGDYEQYF. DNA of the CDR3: TGTGCCAGCAGCAGAACAGGGGACTACGAGCAGTACTTC.

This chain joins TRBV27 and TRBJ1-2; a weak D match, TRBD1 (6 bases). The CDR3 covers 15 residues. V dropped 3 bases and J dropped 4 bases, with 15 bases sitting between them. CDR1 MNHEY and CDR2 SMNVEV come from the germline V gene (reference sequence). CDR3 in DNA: TGTGCCAGCAGTTTCTTTGGGGGGCGCGGCTATGGCTACACCTTC. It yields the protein CASSFFGGRGYGYTF.

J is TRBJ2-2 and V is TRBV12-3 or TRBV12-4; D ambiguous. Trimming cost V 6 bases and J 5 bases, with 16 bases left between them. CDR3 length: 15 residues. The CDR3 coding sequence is TGTGCCAGCAGCCCCGTCGATAGGCTTACCGGGGAGCTGTTTTTT. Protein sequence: CASSPVDRLTGELFF.

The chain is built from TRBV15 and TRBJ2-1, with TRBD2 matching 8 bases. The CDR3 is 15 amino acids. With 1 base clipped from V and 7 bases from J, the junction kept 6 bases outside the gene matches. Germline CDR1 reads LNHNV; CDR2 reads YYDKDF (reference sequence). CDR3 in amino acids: CATSRVRGGPNEQFF. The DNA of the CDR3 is TGTGCCACCAGCAGAGTCCGGGGGGGGCCGAATGAGCAGTTCTTC. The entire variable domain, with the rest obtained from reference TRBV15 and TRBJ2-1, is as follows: DAMVIQNPRYQVTQFGKPVTLSCSQTLNHNVMYWYQQKSSQAPKLLFHYYDKDFNNEADTPDNFQSRRPNTSFCFLDIRSPGLGDTAMYLCATSRVRGGPNEQFFGPGTRLTVL.

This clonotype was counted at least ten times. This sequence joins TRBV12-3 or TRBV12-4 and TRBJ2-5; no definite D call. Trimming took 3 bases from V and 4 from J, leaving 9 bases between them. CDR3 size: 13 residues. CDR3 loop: CASSFPPRETQYF. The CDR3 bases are TGTGCCAGCAGTTTCCCTCCCCGAGAGACCCAGTACTTC.

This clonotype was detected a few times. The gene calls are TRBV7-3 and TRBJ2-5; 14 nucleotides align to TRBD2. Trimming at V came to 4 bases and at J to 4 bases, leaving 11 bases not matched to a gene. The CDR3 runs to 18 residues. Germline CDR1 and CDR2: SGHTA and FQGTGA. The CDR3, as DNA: TGTGCCAGCAGCTCAACGGGACTAGCGGGGGAGGAAGGAGAGACCCAGTACTTC. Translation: CASSSTGLAGEEGETQYF. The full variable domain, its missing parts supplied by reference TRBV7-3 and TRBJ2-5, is GAGVSQTPSNKVTEKGKYVELRCDPISGHTALYWYRQSLGQGPEFLIYFQGTGAADDSGLPNDRFFAVRPEGSVSTLKIQRTERGDSAVYLCASSSTGLAGEEGETQYFGPGTRLLVL.

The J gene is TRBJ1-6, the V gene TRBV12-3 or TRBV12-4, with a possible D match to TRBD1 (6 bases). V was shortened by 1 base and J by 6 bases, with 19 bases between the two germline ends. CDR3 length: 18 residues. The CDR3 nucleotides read TGTGCCAGCAGTTTAGACCCAATCGGGGGCAAAAGTAATTCACCCCTCCACTTT. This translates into CASSLDPIGGKSNSPLHF.

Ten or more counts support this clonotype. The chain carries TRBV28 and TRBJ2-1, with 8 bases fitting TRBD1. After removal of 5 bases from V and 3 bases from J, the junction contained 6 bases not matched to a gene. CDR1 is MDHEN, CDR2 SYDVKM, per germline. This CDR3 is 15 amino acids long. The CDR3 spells CASSPRDRFYNEQFF. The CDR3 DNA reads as TGTGCCAGCAGTCCCCGGGACAGGTTCTACAATGAGCAGTTCTTC. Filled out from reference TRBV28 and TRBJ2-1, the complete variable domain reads DVKVTQSSRYLVKRTGEKVFLECVQDMDHENMFWYRQDPGLGLRLIYFSYDVKMKEKGDIPEGYSVSREKKERFSLILESASTNQTSMYLCASSPRDRFYNEQFFGPGTRLTVL.

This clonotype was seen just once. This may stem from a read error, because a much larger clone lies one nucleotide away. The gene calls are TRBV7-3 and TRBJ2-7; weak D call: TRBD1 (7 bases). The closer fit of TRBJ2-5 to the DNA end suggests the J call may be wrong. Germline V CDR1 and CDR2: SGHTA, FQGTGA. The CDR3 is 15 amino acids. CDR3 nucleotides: TGTGCCAGCAGCTTTTTGGGCAGGGGGGAAGAGACCCAGTACTTC. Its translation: CASSFLGRGEETQYF.

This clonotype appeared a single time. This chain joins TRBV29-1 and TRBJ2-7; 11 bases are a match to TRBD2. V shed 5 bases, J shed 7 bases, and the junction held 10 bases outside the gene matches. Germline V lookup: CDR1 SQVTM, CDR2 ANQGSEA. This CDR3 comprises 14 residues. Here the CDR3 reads CSVSTTSGVDEQYF. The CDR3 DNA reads TGCAGCGTTAGCACGACTAGCGGGGTCGATGAGCAGTACTTC.